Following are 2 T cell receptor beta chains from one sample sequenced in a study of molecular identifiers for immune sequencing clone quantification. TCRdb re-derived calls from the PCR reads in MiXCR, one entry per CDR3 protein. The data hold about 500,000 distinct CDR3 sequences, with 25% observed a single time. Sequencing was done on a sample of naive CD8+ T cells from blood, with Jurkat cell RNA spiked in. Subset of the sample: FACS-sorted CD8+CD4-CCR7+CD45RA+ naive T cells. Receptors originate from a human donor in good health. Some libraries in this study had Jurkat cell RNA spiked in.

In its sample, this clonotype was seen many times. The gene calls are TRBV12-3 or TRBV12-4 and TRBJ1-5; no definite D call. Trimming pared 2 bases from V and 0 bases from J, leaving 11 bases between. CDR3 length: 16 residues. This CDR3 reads CASSLSAANSNQPQHF. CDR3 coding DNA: TGTGCCAGCAGTTTATCTGCGGCCAATAGCAATCAGCCCCAGCATTTT.

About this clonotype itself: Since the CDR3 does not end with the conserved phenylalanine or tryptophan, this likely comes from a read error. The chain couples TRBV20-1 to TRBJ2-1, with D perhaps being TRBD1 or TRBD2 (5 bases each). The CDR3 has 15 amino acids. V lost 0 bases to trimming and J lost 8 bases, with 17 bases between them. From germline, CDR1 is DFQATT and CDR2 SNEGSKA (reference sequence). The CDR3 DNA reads TGCAGTGCTAGAGATCGACGGGACCCCGACGATGAGCAGTTCCTC. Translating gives CSARDRRDPDDEQFL.